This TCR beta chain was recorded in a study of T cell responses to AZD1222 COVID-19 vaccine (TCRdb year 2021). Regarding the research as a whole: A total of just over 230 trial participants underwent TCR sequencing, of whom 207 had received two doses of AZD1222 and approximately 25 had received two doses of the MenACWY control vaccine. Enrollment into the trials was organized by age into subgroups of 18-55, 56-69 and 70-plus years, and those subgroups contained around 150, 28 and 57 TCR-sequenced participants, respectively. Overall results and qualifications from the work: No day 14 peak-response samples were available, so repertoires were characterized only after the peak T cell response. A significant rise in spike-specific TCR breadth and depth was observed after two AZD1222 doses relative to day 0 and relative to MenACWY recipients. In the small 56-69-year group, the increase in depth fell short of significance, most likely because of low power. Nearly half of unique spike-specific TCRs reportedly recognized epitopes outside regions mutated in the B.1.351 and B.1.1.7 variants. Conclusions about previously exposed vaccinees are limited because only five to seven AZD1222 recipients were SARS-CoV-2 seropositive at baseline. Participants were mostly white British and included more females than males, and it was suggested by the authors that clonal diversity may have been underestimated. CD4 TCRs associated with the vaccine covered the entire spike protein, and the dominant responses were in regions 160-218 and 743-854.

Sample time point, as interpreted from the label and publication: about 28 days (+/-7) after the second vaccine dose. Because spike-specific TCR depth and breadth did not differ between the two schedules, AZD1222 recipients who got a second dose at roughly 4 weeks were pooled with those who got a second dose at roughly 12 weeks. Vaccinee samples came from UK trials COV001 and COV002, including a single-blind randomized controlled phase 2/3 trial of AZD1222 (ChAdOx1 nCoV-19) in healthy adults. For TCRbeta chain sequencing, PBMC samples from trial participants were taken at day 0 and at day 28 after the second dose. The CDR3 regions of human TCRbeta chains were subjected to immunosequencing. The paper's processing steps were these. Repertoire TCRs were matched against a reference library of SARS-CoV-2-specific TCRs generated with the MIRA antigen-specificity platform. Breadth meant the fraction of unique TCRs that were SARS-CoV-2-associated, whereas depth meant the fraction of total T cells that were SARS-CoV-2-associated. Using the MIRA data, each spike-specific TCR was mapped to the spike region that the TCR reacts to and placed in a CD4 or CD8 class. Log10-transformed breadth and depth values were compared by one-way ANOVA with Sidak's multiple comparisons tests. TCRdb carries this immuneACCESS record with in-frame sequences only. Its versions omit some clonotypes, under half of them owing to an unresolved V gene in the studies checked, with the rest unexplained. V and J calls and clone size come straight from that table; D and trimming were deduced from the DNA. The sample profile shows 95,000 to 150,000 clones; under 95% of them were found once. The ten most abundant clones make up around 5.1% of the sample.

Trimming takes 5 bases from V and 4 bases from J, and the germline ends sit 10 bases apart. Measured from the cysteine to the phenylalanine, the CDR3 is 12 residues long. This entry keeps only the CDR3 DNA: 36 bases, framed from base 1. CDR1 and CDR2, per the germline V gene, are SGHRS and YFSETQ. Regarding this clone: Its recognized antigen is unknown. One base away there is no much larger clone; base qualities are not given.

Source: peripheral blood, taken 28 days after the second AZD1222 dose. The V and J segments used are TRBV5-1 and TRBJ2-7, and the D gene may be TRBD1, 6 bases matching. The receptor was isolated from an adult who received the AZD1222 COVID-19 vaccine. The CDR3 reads CASRDDRYEQYF. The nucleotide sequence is TGCGCCAGCAGGGACGACAGGTACGAGCAGTACTTC.